This TCR beta chain emerged from a study of blood T cell repertoires in COVID-19. Study information: The samples span acute and convalescent COVID-19 from the United States, Italy and Spain. T cells, B-cell-depleted T cells, or PBMCs provided the cDNA or gDNA that served as material.

This CDR3 has 14 amino acids. Germline CDR1 reads LNHNV; CDR2 reads YYDKDF (reference sequence). The germline V and J ends were trimmed by 0 bases and 8 bases, with 13 bases remaining between them. Per the study methods: Reference gene primer amplification yielded estimated nucleated cell counts. Repertoires were generated with immunoSEQ multiplex PCR, while TCRdb's copy carries only in-frame clones and drops some. That table is the source of V, J and clone size, and D and trimming were worked out from the DNA. The data show 140,000 to 150,000 clones, with approximately 90% seen just once and approximately 9% held by the top ten.

This chain uses TRBV15 with TRBJ1-2; no definite D call. Sequenced input: peripheral blood. The receptor's source is a woman between 50 and 59 years old with active or convalescent COVID-19. Here the CDR3 DNA reads TGTGCCACCAGCAGAGATGGCGGGTTTCTCGGCTACACCTTC. Translated, it gives CATSRDGGFLGYTF. The full variable domain, with the rest looked up from reference TRBV15 and TRBJ1-2, is DAMVIQNPRYQVTQFGKPVTLSCSQTLNHNVMYWYQQKSSQAPKLLFHYYDKDFNNEADTPDNFQSRRPNTSFCFLDIRSPGLGDTAMYLCATSRDGGFLGYTFGSGTRLTVV.